Shown below are 2 T cell receptor beta chains from a single sample sequenced in a study of T cell responses to AZD1222 COVID-19 vaccine. Sequenced by immunoSEQ multiplex PCR; TCRdb stores in-frame clones only, minus some. The sample contains nearly 110,000 clones, 90% of which appear only once. The sequenced sample was peripheral blood, obtained 28 days after the second AZD1222 dose. These receptors all stem from an adult who received the AZD1222 COVID-19 vaccine.

The V gene is TRBV7-2, the J gene TRBJ1-5, with D tentatively TRBD1 (6 bases). With 5 bases removed from V and 6 bases from J, the gap between germline ends came to 14 bases. Germline-derived CDR1 and CDR2 are SGHTA and FQGNSA. CDR3 length: 14 amino acids. The CDR3 sequence is CASSGTQGPQPQHF. The CDR3 DNA sequence: TGTGCCAGCAGCGGAACACAGGGTCCTCAGCCCCAGCATTTT.

The chain couples TRBV18 to TRBJ1-2; D is possibly TRBD1 (5 bases). CDR1 and CDR2 (germline): KGHSH, LQKENI. CDR3 length: 12 amino acids. Trimming shortened V by 5 bases and J by 4 bases, and 8 bases separated the two germline ends. The CDR3 here is CASSTDSYGYTF. The CDR3, as DNA: TGTGCCAGCTCAACAGACAGCTATGGCTACACCTTC.